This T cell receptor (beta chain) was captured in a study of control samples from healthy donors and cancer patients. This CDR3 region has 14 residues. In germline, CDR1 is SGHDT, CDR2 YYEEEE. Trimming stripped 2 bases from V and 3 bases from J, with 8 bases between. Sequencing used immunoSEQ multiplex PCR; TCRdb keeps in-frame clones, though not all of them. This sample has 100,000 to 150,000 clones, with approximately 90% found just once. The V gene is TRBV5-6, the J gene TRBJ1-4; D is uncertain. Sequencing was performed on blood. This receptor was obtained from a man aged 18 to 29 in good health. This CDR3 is CASSFYQSNEKLFF. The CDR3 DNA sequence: TGTGCCAGCAGCTTTTACCAGTCTAATGAAAAACTGTTTTTT.